This T cell receptor beta chain was obtained from a study of vaccination effects on CD4 cells after COVID-19. The culture ran for 10 days before CD4+ T cells were isolated. The germline V gene has CDR1 SNHLY and CDR2 FYNNEI. V lost 6 bases and J lost 6, with 18 bases in between. The CDR3 loop spans 14 amino acids. Remarks on this clone: Its antigen is unknown.

Only in-frame clones appear in the TCRdb table, and some are missing; sequencing was by immunoSEQ multiplex PCR. This table has around 27,000 clones, 60% to 80% appearing once. The sequence was obtained from a human donor who received a COVID-19 vaccine. Sequenced material: CD4+ T cells from PBMCs cultured without peptide, taken before COVID-19 vaccination. This chain links TRBV2 with TRBJ2-7, with D tentatively TRBD1 or TRBD2 (6 bases each). The CDR3 here is CASSFGGGMGEQYF. In DNA, the CDR3 is TGTGCCAGCAGCTTTGGGGGCGGGATGGGCGAGCAGTACTTC. Variable domain in full (rest from reference TRBV2 and TRBJ2-7): EPEVTQTPSHQVTQMGQEVILRCVPISNHLYFYWYRQILGQKVEFLVSFYNNEISEKSEIFDDQFSVERPDGSNFTLKIRSTKLEDSAMYFCASSFGGGMGEQYFGPGTRLTVT.